These T cell receptor beta chains were read from a single sample in a study of cytomegalovirus exposure and HLA in healthy donors. Sequencing used immunoSEQ multiplex PCR; TCRdb keeps in-frame clones, though not all of them. The data hold 55,000 to 70,000 clones, with just over 85% observed a single time. The sequenced sample was PBMCs. All receptors come from a woman aged 25 to 45 in good health and CMV-seronegative. CDR3s include the opening cysteine and the closing phenylalanine or tryptophan. D genes are given only for firm matches. Clone size is given for some rows only: seen once, a few or many times, or a class if the clone is expanded.

cdr3_nt cdr3_aa cdr3_length clone_size j_call d_call v_call
TGTGCCAGCAGCCAGGGAGGACGGGAGCTGTTTTTT CASSQGGRELFF 12 once TRBJ2-2 NA TRBV11-3
TGTGCCAGCAGCTCCGGGACTAGCGGGAGGAATGAGCAGTTCTTC CASSSGTSGRNEQFF 15 NA TRBJ2-1 TRBD2 TRBV11-1
TGTGCCAGCAGCGTACGGACTAGCGGGAGTCGAGATACGCAGTATTTT CASSVRTSGSRDTQYF 16 NA TRBJ2-3 TRBD2 TRBV9
TGCGCCAGCAGTGTGGACAGGGGATATGGCTACACCTTC CASSVDRGYGYTF 13 NA TRBJ1-2 TRBD1 TRBV10-2
TGTGCCAGTAATACAGGGGACTCACCCCTCCACTTT CASNTGDSPLHF 12 NA TRBJ1-6 TRBD1 TRBV6-6
TGTGCCAGCAGCTCAACCGAACTAGGGCCCAATGAGCAGTTCTTC CASSSTELGPNEQFF 15 NA TRBJ2-1 NA TRBV11-2
TGTGCCAGCAGTGTCGGAACAGGGCATACAGATACGCAGTATTTT CASSVGTGHTDTQYF 15 few TRBJ2-3 NA TRBV6-4
TGTGCCAGCAGCATCACAGGGTCTGGGGCCAACGTCCTGACTTTC CASSITGSGANVLTF 15 NA TRBJ2-6 NA TRBV7-6
TGTGCCAGCAGTCCCATAGCGGGAGTGGAGACCCAGTACTTC CASSPIAGVETQYF 14 NA TRBJ2-5 TRBD2 TRBV28
TGTGCCAGCAGCATACAACTAGCGGGAGTAGCCGGGGAGCTGTTTTTT CASSIQLAGVAGELFF 16 NA TRBJ2-2 TRBD2 TRBV7-9
TGTGCCAGCAAGGACAGGGAAGGGGGTAACTATGGCTACACCTTC CASKDREGGNYGYTF 15 NA TRBJ1-2 TRBD1 TRBV6-4
TGTGCCAGCAGCTTAGTTAGGAGCGGGGGCTACGAGCAGTACTTC CASSLVRSGGYEQYF 15 NA TRBJ2-7 TRBD2 TRBV11-2
TGTGCCAGCAGCGTTTCCAGCGGGAGGGCCTATGAGCAGTTCTTC CASSVSSGRAYEQFF 15 NA TRBJ2-1 TRBD2 TRBV9
TGTGCCAGCAGCACCGTAGCTAACTATGGCTACACCTTC CASSTVANYGYTF 13 NA TRBJ1-2 NA TRBV5-6
TGTGCCAGCAGCGCCGGACAAGCCACAGATACGCAGTATTTT CASSAGQATDTQYF 14 NA TRBJ2-3 NA TRBV5-4
TGTGCCAGCAGGCGGGGACTAGCGGGAGAAGGGAGCTCCTACGAGCAGTACTTC CASRRGLAGEGSSYEQYF 18 NA TRBJ2-7 TRBD2 TRBV27
TGTGCCAGCAGTGCGGGGGGGACAGGGGCAGGAAACACCATATATTTT CASSAGGTGAGNTIYF 16 NA TRBJ1-3 TRBD1 TRBV25-1
TGTGCCAGTACCCATGGGACAGGCACAGATACGCAGTATTTT CASTHGTGTDTQYF 14 NA TRBJ2-3 TRBD1 TRBV19
TGCAGCGTTGAAGGACGGCTAGCGGGAGGCTTAAGGCAGTACTTC CSVEGRLAGGLRQYF 15 NA TRBJ2-7 TRBD2 TRBV29-1
TGTGCCAGCAGTTACTCGATCAGCGGGGGCAATGAGCAGTTCTTC CASSYSISGGNEQFF 15 few TRBJ2-1 TRBD2 TRBV6-5
TGTGCCAGCAGGCCCGGACAGGTGATCTATGGCTACACCTTC CASRPGQVIYGYTF 14 NA TRBJ1-2 TRBD1 TRBV7-9
TGTGCCAGCAGACTTACGACAGGGCGTTCGGATACGCAGTATTTT CASRLTTGRSDTQYF 15 NA TRBJ2-3 TRBD1 TRBV6-5
TGTGCCATCAGTGAGTCACTAGCTCGAGCGCTTTCCTACGAGCAGTACTTC CAISESLARALSYEQYF 17 NA TRBJ2-7 NA TRBV10-3
TGTGCCAGCAGCCAAGTTCAGGGGCCGAACACTGAAGCTTTCTTT CASSQVQGPNTEAFF 15 NA TRBJ1-1 NA TRBV4-2
TGTGCCAGCAGCGTAGGTGGGACTAGCACCGATGAGCAGTTCTTC CASSVGGTSTDEQFF 15 NA TRBJ2-1 TRBD2 TRBV9
TGCAGCGTTGAAGATCTCGACAGGCTCTCTGGGGCCAACGTCCTGACTTTC CSVEDLDRLSGANVLTF 17 NA TRBJ2-6 NA TRBV29-1
TGTGCCAGCAGCTTGTCGCGGGATTTAAACAATGAGCAGTTCTTC CASSLSRDLNNEQFF 15 NA TRBJ2-1 NA TRBV7-9
TGTGCCAGCGGCGGCGGGGGGCGCATACGAAACACCATATATTTT CASGGGGRIRNTIYF 15 NA TRBJ1-3 NA TRBV9
TGCGCCAGCAGCTTGGCCCTAGCCTCTCGCACAGATACGCAGTATTTT CASSLALASRTDTQYF 16 NA TRBJ2-3 NA TRBV5-1
TGTGCCAGCAGCTTGGCCGGACTAAACCCGACCAATGAGCAGTTCTTC CASSLAGLNPTNEQFF 16 NA TRBJ2-1 NA TRBV5-4
TGTGCCAGCTCACCCGTGACAGGGTTGAACACTGAAGCTTTCTTT CASSPVTGLNTEAFF 15 NA TRBJ1-1 TRBD1 TRBV18
TGTGCCAGCAGTACAGGGGCCTCCTACGAGCAGTACTTC CASSTGASYEQYF 13 few TRBJ2-7 TRBD1 TRBV28